The sample holds many counts of the clone carrying this T cell receptor beta chain. The antigen remains unidentified. Trimming left V 0 bases short and J 5 bases short, with 10 bases between. The CDR3 length is 15 residues. Tagging with unique molecular identifiers was a feature of the TCR beta cDNA libraries. Around 500,000 cDNA molecules were recovered from an input of roughly 0.85 to 10 million T cells. TCRdb reprocessed the PCR reads with MiXCR, giving one entry per CDR3 protein. The sample comprises about 150,000 distinct CDR3 sequences, 25% to 35% of which are singletons, and 1.5% rests with the top ten. This sample was taken from a study of post-analysis software for immune sequencing data. Overall study context: The patients showed relapsing-remitting, secondary progressive and progressive-relapsing multiple sclerosis courses.

Study-level points and caveats: Analysis by F measure revealed that same-batch samples clustered strongly together. Compared against controls, patients with multiple sclerosis displayed significantly lower normalized Chao1 diversity. A handful of TRBV segments were significantly more frequent in patients than in controls. TRBV5-6, TRBV5-1 and TRBV20-1 were among these segments.

This receptor was taken from a girl between 10 and 17 years old with multiple sclerosis. The sequencing input was blood. The V and J genes are TRBV12-3 or TRBV12-4 and TRBJ1-4; tentatively, D is TRBD1 (5 bases). Written as DNA, the CDR3 is TGTGCCAGCAGTTTAGCGGAGGGGTTCAATGAAAAACTGTTTTTT. It codes for CASSLAEGFNEKLFF.